This TCR beta chain is drawn from a study of T cells after yellow fever vaccination. The study's findings and limits: There was a possibility that FACS-sorted repertoires contained abundant clonotypes contaminating from the bulk population. By day 5 rather than day 15, the secondary response had peaked, though it was weaker.

As concerns this clonotype: Its target is unknown.

Generation of TCR cDNA used 5'RACE template switching (which added a universal primer site and UMIs). TCRdb itself ran the 5' RACE reads through MiXCR, one entry per CDR3 protein. The table shows some 670,000 distinct CDR3 sequences, with over 9% occurring only once. The sequence was obtained from a man aged 30-40 years who received the YFV17D yellow fever vaccine. Specimen: PBMCs, collected on the day of the yellow fever booster vaccination.

The CDR3 nucleotides are TGTGCCATCAGTGAGTCCACTAGCGGGAGCTACGAGCAGTACTTC. Its protein product is CAISESTSGSYEQYF. This chain connects TRBV10-3 to TRBJ2-7; 11 bases fit TRBD2. CDR1 and CDR2 (germline): ENHRY, SYGVKD. This CDR3 is built from 15 residues. J lost 3 bases, V lost 0 bases, and 1 base had no gene match.